The 32 T cell receptor beta chains given below trace back to one sample, sequenced in a study of blood T cells in healthy people across ages. Together with a sample-barcoded 5' primer, a J-beta primer mix was included in a second PCR lasting 7 to 11 cycles. Each CDR3 protein gets one entry after TCRdb re-called the 5' RACE reads with MiXCR. Of about 1,600,000 distinct CDR3 sequences listed, about 40% are singletons. The specimen sequenced was blood. Receptor source: a young woman in good health.

This clonotype was found a few times. This chain joins TRBV12-3 or TRBV12-4 and TRBJ2-3; D may match TRBD1 or TRBD2 (5 bases each). This CDR3 has 14 residues. V was shortened by 10 bases and J by 6 bases, with 20 bases between the two germline ends. DNA for the CDR3: TGTGCCACCCGGGCTGGCGGGTGGGGGGATACGCAGTATTTT. This gives the protein CATRAGGWGDTQYF.

The chain recombines TRBV6-1 with TRBJ1-5, with D tentatively TRBD1 (6 bases). The germline V gene has CDR1 MNHNS and CDR2 SASEGT. The CDR3 spans 15 residues. The V end was cut by 3 bases, the J end by 4 bases, with 13 bases between. In DNA, the CDR3 is TGTGCCAGCAGTGATTCGGGGGGCTCAAATCAGCCCCAGCATTTT. Amino acids: CASSDSGGSNQPQHF.

CDR3 bases: TGTGCCAGCAGCCCCGGGCGTACGGGCGTGAATGAAAAACTGTTTTTT. As protein: CASSPGRTGVNEKLFF. The chain employs TRBV7-9 and TRBJ1-4; no clear D. CDR3 length equals 16 residues. V lost 5 bases and J lost 5, with 18 bases in between. Germline V CDR1 and CDR2: SEHNR, FQNEAQ (reference sequence).

In the case of this clonotype: The conserved phenylalanine or tryptophan is not found at the CDR3 terminus, so this likely reflects a read error. The gene calls are TRBV4-1 and TRBJ2-1; 9 bases align to TRBD2. Germline-derived CDR1 and CDR2 are MGHRA and YSYEKL. Trimming cost V 3 bases and J 0 bases; bases outside gene matches: 3. The CDR3 has 16 amino acids. This CDR3 reads CASSQPAGGSYNEQFS. The CDR3 DNA follows: TGCGCCAGCAGCCAGCCAGCGGGGGGCTCCTACAATGAGCAGTTCTCC.

This clonotype was seen more than once but under ten times. The chain employs TRBV10-3 and TRBJ1-5; TRBD1 matches at 7 bases. The V gene's germline CDR1 is ENHRY and CDR2 SYGVKD. This CDR3 spans 14 amino acids. V dropped 4 bases and J dropped 7; count of bases not matched to a gene: 7. The DNA for the CDR3 is TGTGCCATCAGTGGACAGGGTAGTGAACAGCCCCAGCATTTT. The encoded protein is CAISGQGSEQPQHF.

Ten or more counts support this clonotype. V gene TRBV10-1 combines with J gene TRBJ2-3, with 11 bases matching TRBD2. The length of the CDR3 is 16 residues. Trimming removed 6 bases from V and 4 bases from J; junction bases left unmatched: 9. Per the germline V gene, CDR1 is WNHNN and CDR2 is SYGVQD (reference sequence). This CDR3 is CASSRLVAGGPDTQYF. The CDR3 DNA is TGCGCCAGCAGCCGCCTGGTAGCGGGGGGGCCAGATACGCAGTATTTT.

This rearrangement joins TRBV10-3 to TRBJ2-7; no reliable D call. Germline loops: CDR1 ENHRY, CDR2 SYGVKD. Trimming pared 7 bases from V and 9 bases from J, leaving 19 bases between. CDR3 size: 13 residues. The chain's CDR3 is CAINPGGGPGQYF. For the CDR3, the DNA is TGTGCCATCAACCCCGGTGGCGGACCCGGGCAGTACTTC.

This clonotype showed up just a few times. This chain joins TRBV4-1 and TRBJ2-3; D remains ambiguous. V was shortened by 3 bases and J by 0 bases, with 4 bases between the two germline ends. This CDR3 spans 13 amino acids. The germline CDR1 and CDR2 sequences are MGHRA and YSYEKL. The CDR3 sequence: CASSHASTDTQYF. The CDR3 DNA reads as TGCGCCAGCAGCCACGCTAGCACAGATACGCAGTATTTT.

V is TRBV21-1 and J is TRBJ2-7; the listed D gene, TRBD1, was not tested against the DNA. TRBV21-1 is a documented pseudogene. This CDR3 contains 15 residues. The CDR3: CASSKGTGGYYEQYF. The CDR3 DNA is TGTGCCAGCAGCAAAGGGACAGGGGGTTACTACGAGCAGTACTTC.

The chain couples TRBV28 to TRBJ2-5; TRBD1 matches at 8 bases. With 2 bases clipped from V and 5 bases from J, the junction kept 13 bases outside the gene matches. CDR1 and CDR2 (germline): MDHEN, SYDVKM. The CDR3 is 17 amino acids. In DNA, the CDR3 is TGTGCCAGCAGTTTACTACCTCAGGGGGCGCATGGGGAGACCCAGTACTTC. As protein: CASSLLPQGAHGETQYF.

This clonotype was picked up a small number of times. The chain is built from TRBV10-3 and TRBJ2-3, with 11 bases fitting TRBD2. V shed 0 bases and J 3 bases; nucleotides not matched to a gene: 8. The CDR3 extends over 18 amino acids. The V gene's germline CDR1 is ENHRY and CDR2 SYGVKD. The CDR3 sequence: CAISESIGLAGGTDTQYF. CDR3 nucleotide sequence: TGTGCCATCAGTGAGTCAATCGGACTAGCGGGTGGGACAGATACGCAGTATTTT.

J is TRBJ1-2 and V is TRBV11-2; D is possibly TRBD1 (6 bases). The CDR3 covers 14 residues. Germline-derived CDR1 and CDR2 are SGHAT and FQNNGV. Trimming cost V 4 bases and J 3 bases, with 12 bases left between them. CDR3 protein: CASSSVRGDYGYTF. The CDR3 DNA follows: TGTGCCAGCAGCTCTGTCAGGGGCGACTATGGCTACACCTTC.

This clonotype occurred a few times. The chain recombines TRBV20-1 with TRBJ2-1; tentatively, D is TRBD1 (5 bases). The CDR3 is 14 amino acids. Deletions cut 0 bases from V and 9 bases from J, with 15 bases between. Germline-derived CDR1 and CDR2 are DFQATT and SNEGSKA (reference sequence). CDR3 region: CSARDDAGRGEQFF. The CDR3 nucleotides are TGCAGTGCTAGAGATGACGCCGGAAGGGGTGAGCAGTTCTTC.

The V call is TRBV6-2 or TRBV6-3, the J call TRBJ2-5; D gene uncertain. Trimming cost V 8 bases and J 0 bases, with 10 bases left between them. In germline, CDR1 is MNHEY, CDR2 SVGEGT. This CDR3 contains 13 residues. DNA of the CDR3: TGTGCCAGCCTTACACCGTACCAAGAGACCCAGTACTTC. Translated: CASLTPYQETQYF.

As DNA, the CDR3 is TGCGCCAGCAGCCCGGGACAGATGACTAACTATGGCTACACCTTC. The encoded protein is CASSPGQMTNYGYTF. This chain joins TRBV5-1 and TRBJ1-2; 7 bases align to TRBD1. J gave up 0 bases and V 4 bases, and 6 bases lay outside the gene matches. Looked up from germline, CDR1 is SGHRS and CDR2 is YFSETQ. The CDR3 covers 15 residues.

The rearrangement joins TRBV7-6 to TRBJ1-3, with D unclear. Deletions cut 4 bases from V and 4 bases from J, with 8 bases between. Per the germline V gene, CDR1 is SGHVS and CDR2 is FNYEAQ. The CDR3 is 13 residues long. In DNA, the CDR3 is TGTGCCAGCAGCTCCGGCGGGGGAAACACCATATATTTT. It is translated as CASSSGGGNTIYF.

This clonotype has more than one count but fewer than ten. The chain combines TRBV5-1 with TRBJ1-2; D not resolved. Trimming stripped 3 bases from V and 5 bases from J, with 17 bases between. This CDR3 is built from 15 residues. Germline V gene lookup returns CDR1 SGHRS and CDR2 YFSETQ. CDR3 amino acids: CASSWATDGKYGYTF. The CDR3 nucleotides are TGCGCCAGCAGCTGGGCTACAGACGGAAAGTATGGCTACACCTTC.

The V call is TRBV5-1, the J call TRBJ2-7; 14 bases map to TRBD2. Trimming cost V 4 bases and J 2 bases; bases outside gene matches: 8. The V gene's germline CDR1 is SGHRS and CDR2 YFSETQ. The CDR3 runs to 17 residues. The CDR3 coding sequence is TGCGCCAGCAGCACGGGACTAGCGGGGGCGCTTCCCTACGAGCAGTACTTC. Translated, it gives CASSTGLAGALPYEQYF.

This rearrangement joins TRBV20-1 to TRBJ2-1; 10 positions agree with TRBD2. CDR3 length: 15 amino acids. Germline V gene sequence: CDR1 DFQATT, CDR2 SNEGSKA (reference sequence). V lost 5 bases to trimming and J lost 0 bases; unmatched junction nucleotides: 4. CDR3 region: CSALSGRSSYNEQFF. The CDR3 nucleotides read TGCAGTGCTCTTAGCGGGAGGAGCTCCTACAATGAGCAGTTCTTC.

V usage is TRBV2 and J usage is TRBJ1-2, with TRBD1 matching over 8 bases. Germline V lookup: CDR1 SNHLY, CDR2 FYNNEI. With V trimmed by 11 bases and J by 2 bases, 10 bases remained unmatched. This CDR3 comprises 14 residues. CDR3: CAGNRQGLNYGYTF. CDR3 DNA sequence: TGTGCCGGAAACCGACAGGGGTTAAACTATGGCTACACCTTC.

V gene TRBV20-1 combines with J gene TRBJ2-6, with D perhaps matching TRBD1 (6 bases). Germline CDR1 and CDR2: DFQATT and SNEGSKA (reference sequence). The CDR3 consists of 15 residues. V lost 2 bases and J lost 7, with 15 bases in between. CDR3 sequence reads: CSARLTGYSANVLTF. CDR3 sequence (DNA): TGCAGTGCTAGATTAACAGGGTACAGTGCCAACGTCCTGACTTTC.

This rearrangement joins TRBV5-1 to TRBJ1-2; 11 nucleotides line up with TRBD1. The germline gives CDR1 SGHRS, CDR2 YFSETQ. This CDR3 contains 16 residues. The trim removed 2 bases at V and 8 bases at J, leaving 11 bases unmatched. The CDR3 loop reads CASSFGQGALSEGYTF. DNA of the CDR3: TGCGCCAGCAGCTTCGGACAGGGGGCATTGTCGGAGGGCTACACCTTC.

J is TRBJ2-1 and V is TRBV27, with 7 bases fitting TRBD2. TRBJ2-7 explains the end of the DNA better; the J call may be wrong. Germline loops: CDR1 MNHEY, CDR2 SMNVEV (reference sequence). This CDR3 region has 16 residues. The DNA of the CDR3 is TGTGCCAGCAGTCCATCTAGCGGTAGCTCCTACAATGAGCAGTACTTC. It codes for CASSPSSGSSYNEQYF.

The chain combines TRBV12-3 or TRBV12-4 with TRBJ2-1; 10 positions agree with TRBD1. V dropped 3 bases and J dropped 7; count of bases not matched to a gene: 6. The length of the CDR3 is 15 residues. CDR3 protein: CASSLGTGARNEQFF. The CDR3 DNA follows: TGTGCCAGCAGTTTGGGGACAGGGGCAAGAAATGAGCAGTTCTTC.

J is TRBJ1-2 and V is TRBV12-2; the D call in the table, TRBD1, was not verified against the DNA. TRBV12-2 is a pseudogene locus. The CDR3 runs to 12 residues. In DNA form, the CDR3 reads TGTGCAAGTCGCTCCCCCAAGAAGGGCTACACCTTC. It translates to CASRSPKKGYTF.

This clonotype was detected many times. The J gene is TRBJ1-2, the V gene TRBV12-3 or TRBV12-4; D ambiguous. V shed 9 bases and J shed 0 bases, with 11 bases lying between them. The CDR3 is 13 residues long. The CDR3: CASTKYPNYGYTF. The CDR3 DNA reads as TGTGCCAGTACCAAGTACCCTAACTATGGCTACACCTTC.

This clonotype has a handful of counts. The chain recombines TRBV29-1 with TRBJ2-7; 8 nucleotides line up with TRBD1. This CDR3 spans 14 amino acids. Germline CDR1 and CDR2: SQVTM and ANQGSEA. Trimming at V came to 6 bases and at J to 0 bases, leaving 7 bases not matched to a gene. The DNA for the CDR3 is TGCAGCGTGACCGGACAGGGAAGCTCCTACGAGCAGTACTTC. Translated, it gives CSVTGQGSSYEQYF.

The chain employs TRBV20-1 and TRBJ2-7; no definite D call. The CDR3 loop spans 14 amino acids. Germline-derived CDR1 and CDR2 are DFQATT and SNEGSKA (reference sequence). Trimming shortened V by 2 bases and J by 1 base, and 12 bases separated the two germline ends. CDR3 residues: CSARSGSTSYEQYF. The CDR3 DNA sequence: TGCAGTGCTAGATCCGGGTCGACATCCTACGAGCAGTACTTC.

The rearrangement uses TRBV25-1 and TRBJ2-7; D not certain. The CDR3 is made up of 12 amino acids. V lost 4 bases and J 4 bases, leaving 8 bases between the germline ends. Looked up from germline, CDR1 is MGHDK and CDR2 is SYGVNS. CDR3 loop: CASSVGIYEQYF. CDR3 nucleotide sequence: TGTGCCAGCAGTGTTGGGATATACGAGCAGTACTTC.

This clonotype was picked up one time. A much larger clone lies a single base off, so this may be a read error. The V and J genes are TRBV20-1 and TRBJ2-7, with a weak D call TRBD2 (5 bases). V dropped 5 bases and J dropped 4 bases, with 15 bases sitting between them. CDR3 length: 13 residues. Germline CDR1 reads DFQATT; CDR2 reads SNEGSKA (reference sequence). CDR3 protein: CSAQDGEPYEQYF. CDR3 DNA sequence: TGCAGTGCTCAGGACGGGGAGCCTTACGAGCAGTACTTC.

This clonotype was recorded a few times. The chain couples TRBV20-1 to TRBJ2-7; D might be TRBD1 (6 bases). Looked up from germline, CDR1 is DFQATT and CDR2 is SNEGSKA (reference sequence). The V end lost 1 base, the J end lost 3 bases, and 16 bases lay between the germline ends. The CDR3 is 15 amino acids. DNA of the CDR3: TGCAGTGCTAGAGTTGTAGGACAGAAAAACTACGAGCAGTACTTC. Amino acid sequence: CSARVVGQKNYEQYF.

This clonotype was counted only a few times. This chain uses TRBV10-3 with TRBJ1-4; the D is unclear. V lost 0 bases to trimming and J lost 8 bases, with 16 bases between them. The CDR3 runs to 16 residues. CDR1 and CDR2 from the germline V gene are ENHRY and SYGVKD. CDR3 sequence reads: CAISESAGGKNEKLFF. DNA of the CDR3: TGTGCCATCAGTGAGTCTGCAGGCGGAAAAAACGAAAAACTGTTTTTT.